Below are 26 T cell receptor beta chains sequenced from a single sample in a study of graft-versus-host responses after intestinal transplantation. Here immunoSEQ multiplex PCR was the method, and the copy in TCRdb shows in-frame clones only, minus some. The sample lists about 97,000 clones; 90% were seen once. Sample: PBMCs, taken around 450 days after intestinal transplant. The origin of the receptors is a human patient who received an intestinal transplant, so some T cells may come from the graft donor.

This clone occurred a few times. This chain connects TRBV18 to TRBJ2-2; a possible D gene is TRBD1 (6 bases). The CDR3 runs 14 residues. V lost 3 bases to trimming and J lost 5 bases, with 10 bases between them. In germline, CDR1 is KGHSH, CDR2 LQKENI. CDR3 nucleotide sequence: TGTGCCAGCTCACCGGGGGCCGGGACCGGGGAGCTGTTTTTT. It specifies CASSPGAGTGELFF.

This clone was observed once. The CDR3 loop is CASSPLEDTQYF. CDR3 DNA: TGTGCCAGCAGCCCACTTGAGGATACGCAGTATTTT. This chain joins TRBV7-9 and TRBJ2-3, with unresolved D. Per the germline V gene, CDR1 is SEHNR and CDR2 is FQNEAQ (reference sequence). The V gene lost 5 bases and the J gene lost 6 bases, with 9 bases spanning the gap. The CDR3 is 12 residues long.

The gene calls are TRBV7-9 and TRBJ1-3; D remains ambiguous. Germline V gene sequence: CDR1 SEHNR, CDR2 FQNEAQ (reference sequence). Trimming shortened V by 1 base and J by 4 bases, and 5 bases separated the two germline ends. The CDR3 length is 13 residues. The CDR3 protein is CASSLEEGNTIYF. The CDR3 nucleotides are TGTGCCAGCAGCTTAGAGGAGGGAAACACCATATATTTT.

The genes are TRBV29-1 and TRBJ2-7, with TRBD2 identical over 9 bases. The CDR3 totals 16 residues. J was trimmed by 7 bases and V by 4 bases; bases with no gene match: 17. Germline CDR1 SQVTM, CDR2 ANQGSEA. The CDR3 coding sequence is TGCAGCGTTGTTTATGCGGGGGGGCCACGGCGGGAGGAGCAGTACTTC. Translating it yields CSVVYAGGPRREEQYF.

The V and J genes are TRBV9 and TRBJ1-2, with TRBD1 as a possible D gene (5 bases). The CDR3 spans 15 residues. The germline gives CDR1 SGDLS, CDR2 YYNGEE. The V gene lost 4 bases and the J gene lost 2 bases, with 15 bases spanning the gap. CDR3 nucleotides: TGTGCCAGCAGCCCAATTGGGGGATCCAACTATGGCTACACCTTC. It is translated as CASSPIGGSNYGYTF.

J is TRBJ2-7 and V is TRBV6-5; the match to TRBD1 covers 11 bases. The CDR3 contains 15 residues. Germline CDR1 MNHEY, CDR2 SVGAGI. The V gene end was trimmed by 6 bases and the J gene end by 4 bases; junction bases not matched to a gene: 8. The CDR3 protein is CASSPDRGRLYEQYF. Written as DNA, the CDR3 is TGTGCCAGCAGCCCGGACAGGGGGCGTCTTTACGAGCAGTACTTC.

This clone was recorded once. The rearrangement joins TRBV27 to TRBJ1-1, with D possibly TRBD1 on 5 matching bases. CDR1 is MNHEY, CDR2 SMNVEV, per germline (reference sequence). The CDR3 has 15 amino acids. Trimming shortened V by 7 bases and J by 5 bases, and 20 bases separated the two germline ends. CDR3 sequence: CASIPDYRPLTEAFF. CDR3 bases: TGTGCCAGCATCCCCGACTACAGGCCCCTTACTGAAGCTTTCTTT.

A single count supports this clone. The V gene is TRBV11-2, the J gene TRBJ1-4; TRBD1 matches 7 bases. From germline, CDR1 is SGHAT and CDR2 FQNNGV. Trimming removed 1 base from V and 7 bases from J; junction bases left unmatched: 9. CDR3 length: 16 residues. The DNA of the CDR3 is TGTGCCAGCAGCTTAGGGGGACAGCTCCTTAGTGAAAAACTGTTTTTT. Its translation is CASSLGGQLLSEKLFF.

The chain joins TRBV18 to TRBJ2-6; 8 nucleotides match TRBD1. Looked up from germline, CDR1 is KGHSH and CDR2 is LQKENI. The ends lost 3 bases at V and 2 bases at J; junction bases unmatched: 9. The CDR3 loop spans 18 amino acids. Here the CDR3 reads CASSPRTGTSTGANVLTF. DNA for the CDR3: TGTGCCAGCTCACCGCGGACAGGGACATCGACTGGGGCCAACGTCCTGACTTTC.

The chain recombines TRBV5-1 with TRBJ2-7; TRBD1 aligns across 7 bases. Trimming at V came to 3 bases and at J to 2 bases, leaving 5 bases not matched to a gene. CDR1 SGHRS and CDR2 YFSETQ come from the germline V gene. CDR3 size: 14 residues. The CDR3 bases are TGCGCCAGCAGCTCACAGGGGAACCCCTACGAGCAGTACTTC. This translates into CASSSQGNPYEQYF.

The rearrangement joins TRBV10-1 to TRBJ1-5; no definite D call. CDR1 is WNHNN, CDR2 SYGVQD, per germline (reference sequence). The CDR3 extends over 12 amino acids. Trimming stripped 11 bases from V and 3 bases from J, with 11 bases between. The CDR3 loop is CASPGLNQPQHF. CDR3 DNA sequence: TGCGCCTCCCCCGGCCTCAATCAGCCCCAGCATTTT.

A word on this clone: Germline and junction disagree at one end, which may indicate a read error. The chain joins TRBV14 to TRBJ1-5; perhaps TRBD1 as D (5 bases). The CDR3 is 16 residues long. Looked up from germline, CDR1 is SGHDN and CDR2 is FVKESK. In DNA, the CDR3 is TGTGCCAGCAGCCAAGATGGGTGGGGCACCCCCCGGTCTCCTTTTTTT. As protein: CASSQDGWGTPRSPFF.

The chain joins TRBV5-1 to TRBJ1-1; D gene unclear. The V and J ends lost 0 bases and 7 bases respectively, with 7 bases between them. The CDR3 is 12 amino acids. CDR1 is SGHRS, CDR2 YFSETQ, per germline. This chain's CDR3 is CASSLGAIEAFF. CDR3 in DNA: TGCGCCAGCAGCTTGGGGGCCATTGAAGCTTTCTTT.

The chain links TRBV19 to TRBJ2-7; possibly TRBD2 for D (5 bases). The CDR3 has 14 amino acids. The V end was cut by 3 bases, the J end by 2 bases, with 11 bases between. Germline V CDR1 and CDR2: LNHDA, SQIVND (reference sequence). CDR3 loop: CASSMGPGTYEQYF. As DNA, the CDR3 is TGTGCCAGTAGTATGGGTCCGGGAACCTACGAGCAGTACTTC.

The chain employs TRBV18 and TRBJ2-5; D is possibly TRBD1 (6 bases). The V end lost 3 bases, the J end lost 2 bases, and 19 bases lay between the germline ends. Germline assignment: CDR1 KGHSH and CDR2 LQKENI. CDR3 length: 17 amino acids. This CDR3 is CASSPAGQRNPQETQYF. The CDR3 DNA reads as TGTGCCAGCTCACCGGCCGGACAGCGCAACCCTCAAGAGACCCAGTACTTC.

The chain carries TRBV5-3 and TRBJ1-6; unclear D gene. TRBV5-3 is classed as an ORF, of uncertain function. This CDR3 has 14 residues. V lost 3 bases, J lost 7 bases, and 11 bases lay in between. In DNA, the CDR3 is TGTGCCAGAAGCTCGCCGGGCCCGAATTCACCCCTCCACTTT. Translating it yields CARSSPGPNSPLHF.

This chain connects TRBV6-6 to TRBJ1-2; possibly TRBD1 for D (5 bases). The CDR3 length is 16 residues. Trimming removed 4 bases at V and 4 bases at J, with 19 bases between. The germline V gene has CDR1 MNHNY and CDR2 SVGAGI (reference sequence). Written as DNA, the CDR3 is TGTGCCAGCAGTTCATCCACCTTCGGGGGAGGCTATGGCTACACCTTC. It yields the protein CASSSSTFGGGYGYTF.

This rearrangement joins TRBV6-6 to TRBJ1-4, with no clear D. V lost 3 bases and J 8 bases, leaving 16 bases between the germline ends. The CDR3 totals 15 residues. Germline lookup yields CDR1 MNHNY and CDR2 SVGAGI (reference sequence). The CDR3 is CASSYPQREGEKLFF. The CDR3, as DNA: TGTGCCAGCAGTTATCCCCAGAGGGAGGGAGAAAAACTGTTTTTT.

This sequence joins TRBV27 and TRBJ1-2; 8 bases agree with TRBD1. The CDR3 is made up of 14 amino acids. With V trimmed by 5 bases and J by 3 bases, 5 bases remained unmatched. The V gene's germline CDR1 is MNHEY and CDR2 SMNVEV (reference sequence). The CDR3 here is CASSPTGVHYGYTF. CDR3 nucleotide sequence: TGTGCCAGCAGTCCGACAGGGGTGCACTATGGCTACACCTTC.

This chain links TRBV29-1 with TRBJ1-4, with a weak D call TRBD1 (6 bases). CDR1 is SQVTM and CDR2 is ANQGSEA in the germline V gene. This CDR3 spans 15 amino acids. With 7 bases removed from V and 6 bases from J, the gap between germline ends came to 21 bases. CDR3 sequence: CSARLTGAGYEKLFF. The CDR3 bases are TGCAGCGCCAGACTGACGGGGGCCGGATATGAAAAACTGTTTTTT.

The V gene is TRBV6-4, the J gene TRBJ1-6; D gene uncertain. In germline, CDR1 is MRHNA, CDR2 SNTAGT. The CDR3 sequence is 14 residues long. V lost 3 bases and J 3 bases, leaving 6 bases between the germline ends. CDR3 nucleotide sequence: TGTGCCAGCAGTGAGACGGGCTATAATTCACCCCTCCACTTT. Amino acid sequence: CASSETGYNSPLHF.

The rearrangement uses TRBV10-2 and TRBJ1-2; D unclear. CDR1 and CDR2 from the germline V gene are WSHSY and SAAADI. This CDR3 is 11 amino acids long. Trimming removed 3 bases from V and 8 bases from J, with 7 bases in between. CDR3 DNA sequence: TGCGCCAGCAGTGACTGGGTGGGCTACACCTTC. Translation gives CASSDWVGYTF.

The genes are TRBV27 and TRBJ2-2; D is possibly TRBD1 (5 bases). Trimming removed 6 bases from V and 4 bases from J, with 18 bases in between. This CDR3 contains 16 residues. The germline V gene encodes CDR1 MNHEY and CDR2 SMNVEV (reference sequence). CDR3 residues: CASSRLGQGATGELFF. The CDR3 coding sequence is TGTGCCAGCAGCCGCCTCGGGCAGGGCGCCACCGGGGAGCTGTTTTTT.

The gene calls are TRBV7-4 and TRBJ1-5, with D maybe TRBD1 (6 bases). Looked up from germline, CDR1 is SGHVT and CDR2 is SQSDAQ. The CDR3 has 16 residues. V was clipped by 1 base and J by 2 bases, with 12 bases between them. The chain's CDR3 is CASSLVEGEGNQPQHF. The CDR3 DNA sequence: TGTGCCAGCAGCTTAGTGGAGGGGGAGGGCAATCAGCCCCAGCATTTT.

V and J are TRBV5-6 and TRBJ1-1; D is possibly TRBD1 (6 bases). Germline lookup yields CDR1 SGHDT and CDR2 YYEEEE. This CDR3 region has 15 residues. Deletions cut 3 bases from V and 0 bases from J, with 12 bases between. This CDR3 reads CASSSLRGMNTEAFF. As DNA, the CDR3 is TGTGCCAGCAGCTCGTTGAGGGGGATGAACACTGAAGCTTTCTTT.

The J gene is TRBJ1-4, the V gene TRBV5-1; no clear D. The V end lost 4 bases, the J end lost 2 bases, and 12 bases lay between the germline ends. Germline V gene sequence: CDR1 SGHRS, CDR2 YFSETQ. The CDR3 totals 15 residues. Here the CDR3 DNA reads TGCGCCAGCAGCCAGCGAGGTTTCACTAATGAAAAACTGTTTTTT. It yields the protein CASSQRGFTNEKLFF.